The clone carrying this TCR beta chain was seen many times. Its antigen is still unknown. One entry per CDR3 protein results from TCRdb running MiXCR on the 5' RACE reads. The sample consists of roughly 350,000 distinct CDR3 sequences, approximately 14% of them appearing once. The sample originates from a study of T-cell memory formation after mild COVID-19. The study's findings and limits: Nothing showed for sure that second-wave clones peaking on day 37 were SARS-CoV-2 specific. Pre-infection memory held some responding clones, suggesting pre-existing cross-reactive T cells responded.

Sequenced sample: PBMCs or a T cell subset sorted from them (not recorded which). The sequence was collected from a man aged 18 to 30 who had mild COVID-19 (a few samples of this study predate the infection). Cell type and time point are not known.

The chain's CDR3 is CASSAERTDTQYF. CDR3 nucleotides: TGTGCCAGCAGCGCCGAACGGACAGATACGCAGTATTTT. The chain links TRBV7-8 to TRBJ2-3, with D unclear. V lost 5 bases, J lost 3 bases, and 9 bases lay in between. This CDR3 has 13 amino acids. CDR1 and CDR2 from the germline V gene are SGHVS and FQNEAQ.